This is a list of T cell receptor beta chains from one sample in a study of blood T cell repertoires in COVID-19. The table came from immunoSEQ multiplex PCR; TCRdb's copy has only in-frame clones and leaves some out. The sample has around 67,000 clones; about 90% are singletons. The sequenced material came from peripheral blood. The origin of the receptors is a human donor in a cohort sampled during active COVID-19. The CDR3 runs from the conserved cysteine through the conserved F or W. A D gene is named only where the DNA matches it firmly.

TGTGCCAGCAGTTTATTCCCGGACGGACTGAAAGCTTTCTTT,CASSLFPDGLKAFF,TRBJ1-1,.,TRBV28
TGTGCCAGCAGACCTACAGGTTACTACGAGCAGTACTTC,CASRPTGYYEQYF,TRBJ2-7,.,TRBV11-2
TGCAGTGCTAGTAAGGACAGGGGTGTGGCCACTGAAGCTTTCTTT,CSASKDRGVATEAFF,TRBJ1-1,TRBD1,TRBV20-1
TGTGCCAGCAGCCAAGACGGACAGGGCCCCTATGGCTACACCTTC,CASSQDGQGPYGYTF,TRBJ1-2,TRBD1,TRBV3-1/TRBV3-2
TGCGCCAGCAGCTTGAACAGGGCGAACACTGAAGCTTTCTTT,CASSLNRANTEAFF,TRBJ1-1,.,TRBV5-1
TGTGCCAGCACGAACGGAGGCGCGGGGGTTTATGGCTACACCTTC,CASTNGGAGVYGYTF,TRBJ1-2,.,TRBV6-5
TGCAGCGTGAAAAGACAGGGGGCGACCGAGCAGTACTTC,CSVKRQGATEQYF,TRBJ2-7,TRBD1,TRBV29-1
TGCGCCAGCAGCCCTCTAGGAAGGCCGTCCTACGAGCAGTACTTC,CASSPLGRPSYEQYF,TRBJ2-7,.,TRBV4-1
TGTGCCAGCAGCGTAGGACAGGGCGGTGGAAACACCATATATTTT,CASSVGQGGGNTIYF,TRBJ1-3,TRBD1,TRBV9
TGCGCCAGCAGCTTGGCGGTGGGAGTGAACACTGAAGCTTTCTTT,CASSLAVGVNTEAFF,TRBJ1-1,.,TRBV5-1